This TCR beta chain was sequenced during a study of cytomegalovirus exposure and HLA in healthy donors. Worth noting for this clone: Antigen specificity is unknown.

Regarding the study as a whole: Cytomegalovirus association was assigned to about 180 TCR beta chains. Later analysis identified a missense DCLRE1C variant that was linked to TCR beta V- and J-gene trimming. When presence/absence was analysed, sequencing depth was taken to be roughly uniform across donors. An analysis that came later showed most CMV-associated TCR beta chains appearing HLA-restricted.

The PCR made use of 60 Vbeta and 13 Jbeta primers. Only in-frame clones appear in the TCRdb table, and some are missing; sequencing was by immunoSEQ multiplex PCR. The sample has about 77,000 clones; roughly 78% are singletons. Trimming stripped 2 bases from V and 10 bases from J, with 11 bases between. CDR1 is MNHGY, CDR2 SAAAGT, per germline. This CDR3 is built from 13 residues. The receptor was isolated from a man aged 40-55 years in good health and CMV-seronegative. The chain links TRBV6-8 to TRBJ2-2; D is possibly TRBD1 (7 bases). Sequencing used PBMCs. Here the CDR3 reads CASSYVEGAELFF. CDR3 in DNA: TGTGCCAGCAGTTACGTGGAGGGGGCGGAGCTGTTTTTT.